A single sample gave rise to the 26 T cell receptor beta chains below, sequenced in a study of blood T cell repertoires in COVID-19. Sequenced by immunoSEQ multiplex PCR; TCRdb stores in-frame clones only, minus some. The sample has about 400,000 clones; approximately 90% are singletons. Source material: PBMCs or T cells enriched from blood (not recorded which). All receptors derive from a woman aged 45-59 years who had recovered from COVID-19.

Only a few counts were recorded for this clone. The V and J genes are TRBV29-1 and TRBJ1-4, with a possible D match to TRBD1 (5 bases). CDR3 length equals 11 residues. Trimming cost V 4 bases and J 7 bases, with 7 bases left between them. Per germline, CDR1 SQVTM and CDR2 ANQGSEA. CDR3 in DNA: TGCAGCGTTGTGGGGGGTGAAAAACTGTTTTTT. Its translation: CSVVGGEKLFF. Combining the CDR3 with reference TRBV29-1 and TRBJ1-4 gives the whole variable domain SAVISQKPSRDICQRGTSLTIQCQVDSQVTMMFWYRQQPGQSLTLIATANQGSEATYESGFVIDKFPISRPNLTFSTLTVSNMSPEDSSIYLCSVVGGEKLFFGSGTQLSVL.

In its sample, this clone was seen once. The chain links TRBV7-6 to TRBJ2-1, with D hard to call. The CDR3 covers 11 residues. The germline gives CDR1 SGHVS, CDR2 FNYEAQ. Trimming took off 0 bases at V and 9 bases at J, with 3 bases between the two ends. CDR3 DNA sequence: TGTGCCAGCAGCTTAGCCGGTGAGCAGTTCTTC. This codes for CASSLAGEQFF.

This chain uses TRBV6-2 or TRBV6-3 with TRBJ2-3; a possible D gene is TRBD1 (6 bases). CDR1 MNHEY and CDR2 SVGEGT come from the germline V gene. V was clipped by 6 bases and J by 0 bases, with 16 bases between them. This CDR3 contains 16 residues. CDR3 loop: CASSGHRDTSTDTQYF. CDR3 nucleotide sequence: TGTGCCAGCAGCGGGCACAGGGATACTAGCACAGATACGCAGTATTTT.

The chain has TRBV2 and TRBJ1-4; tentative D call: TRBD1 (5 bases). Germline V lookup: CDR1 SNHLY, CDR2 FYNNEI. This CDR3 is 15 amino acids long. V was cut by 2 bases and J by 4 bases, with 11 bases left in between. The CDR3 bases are TGTGCCAGCAGTGAACAGGACACATATAATGAAAAACTGTTTTTT. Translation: CASSEQDTYNEKLFF. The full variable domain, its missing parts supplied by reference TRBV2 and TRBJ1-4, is EPEVTQTPSHQVTQMGQEVILRCVPISNHLYFYWYRQILGQKVEFLVSFYNNEISEKSEIFDDQFSVERPDGSNFTLKIRSTKLEDSAMYFCASSEQDTYNEKLFFGSGTQLSVL.

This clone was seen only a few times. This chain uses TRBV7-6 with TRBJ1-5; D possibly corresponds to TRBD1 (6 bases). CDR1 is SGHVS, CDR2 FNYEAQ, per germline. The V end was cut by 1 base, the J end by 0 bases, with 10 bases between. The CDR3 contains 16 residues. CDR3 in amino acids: CASSLGGTNSNQPQHF. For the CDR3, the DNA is TGTGCCAGCAGCTTAGGGGGGACAAATAGCAATCAGCCCCAGCATTTT.

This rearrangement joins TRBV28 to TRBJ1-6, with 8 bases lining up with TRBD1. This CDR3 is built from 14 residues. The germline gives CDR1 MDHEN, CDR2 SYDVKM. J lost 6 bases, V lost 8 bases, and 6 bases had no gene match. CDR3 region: CASQTGGGNSPLHF. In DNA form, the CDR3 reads TGTGCCAGCCAAACAGGGGGTGGTAATTCACCCCTCCACTTT. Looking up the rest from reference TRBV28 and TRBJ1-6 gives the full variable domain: DVKVTQSSRYLVKRTGEKVFLECVQDMDHENMFWYRQDPGLGLRLIYFSYDVKMKEKGDIPEGYSVSREKKERFSLILESASTNQTSMYLCASQTGGGNSPLHFGNGTRLTVT.

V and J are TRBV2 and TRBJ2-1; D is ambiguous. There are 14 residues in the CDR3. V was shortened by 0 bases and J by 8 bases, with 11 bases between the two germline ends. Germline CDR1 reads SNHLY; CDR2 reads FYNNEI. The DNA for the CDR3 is TGTGCCAGCAGTGAAGCGCTTCCGGTGGATGAGCAGTTCTTC. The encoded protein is CASSEALPVDEQFF.

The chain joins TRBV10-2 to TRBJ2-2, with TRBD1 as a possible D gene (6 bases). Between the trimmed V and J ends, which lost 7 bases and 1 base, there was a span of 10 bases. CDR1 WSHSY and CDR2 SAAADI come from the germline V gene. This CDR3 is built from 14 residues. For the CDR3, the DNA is TGCGCCAGCAAGGGACAAAGGAACACCGGGGAGCTGTTTTTT. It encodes CASKGQRNTGELFF.

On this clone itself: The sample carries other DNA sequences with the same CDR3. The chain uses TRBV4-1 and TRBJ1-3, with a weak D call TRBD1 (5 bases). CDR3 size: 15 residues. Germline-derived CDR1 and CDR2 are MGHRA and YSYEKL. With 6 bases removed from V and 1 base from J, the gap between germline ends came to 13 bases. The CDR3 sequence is CASSQGDSSGNTIYF. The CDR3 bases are TGCGCCAGCAGTCAGGGCGACAGTTCTGGAAACACCATATATTTT.

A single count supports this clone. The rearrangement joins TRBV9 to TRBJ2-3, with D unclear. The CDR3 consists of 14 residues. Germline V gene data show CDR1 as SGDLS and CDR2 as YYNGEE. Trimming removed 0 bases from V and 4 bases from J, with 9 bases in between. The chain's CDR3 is CASSVVSSSDTQYF. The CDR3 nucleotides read TGTGCCAGCAGCGTAGTTAGCAGTTCAGATACGCAGTATTTT.

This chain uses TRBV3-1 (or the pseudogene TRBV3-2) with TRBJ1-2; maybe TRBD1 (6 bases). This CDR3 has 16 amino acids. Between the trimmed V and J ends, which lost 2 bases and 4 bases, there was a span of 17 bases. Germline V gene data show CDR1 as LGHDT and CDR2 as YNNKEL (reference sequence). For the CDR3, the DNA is TGTGCCAGCAGCCAAAGGGGCACACAGGGTGGCTATGGCTACACCTTC. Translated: CASSQRGTQGGYGYTF.

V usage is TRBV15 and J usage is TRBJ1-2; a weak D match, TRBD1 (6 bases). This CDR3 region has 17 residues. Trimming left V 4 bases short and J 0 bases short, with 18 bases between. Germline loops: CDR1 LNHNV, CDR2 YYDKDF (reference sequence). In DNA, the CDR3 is TGTGCCACCAGCACACGTCACAGGGTTTTTTCTAACTATGGCTACACCTTC. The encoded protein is CATSTRHRVFSNYGYTF.

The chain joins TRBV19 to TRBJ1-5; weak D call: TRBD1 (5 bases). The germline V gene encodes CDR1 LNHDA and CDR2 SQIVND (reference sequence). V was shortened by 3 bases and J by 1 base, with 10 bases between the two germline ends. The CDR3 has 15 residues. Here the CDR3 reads CASSIKGASNQPQHF. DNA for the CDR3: TGTGCCAGTAGTATCAAAGGGGCGAGCAATCAGCCCCAGCATTTT.

CDR3 sequence: CASSSPEAGNTIYF. In DNA form, the CDR3 reads TGTGCCAGCAGCTCCCCGGAGGCGGGAAACACCATATATTTT. The chain uses TRBV7-2 and TRBJ1-3, with D hard to call. Germline CDR1 and CDR2: SGHTA and FQGNSA. V was trimmed by 4 bases and J by 4 bases, leaving 11 bases between them. The CDR3 sequence is 14 residues long.

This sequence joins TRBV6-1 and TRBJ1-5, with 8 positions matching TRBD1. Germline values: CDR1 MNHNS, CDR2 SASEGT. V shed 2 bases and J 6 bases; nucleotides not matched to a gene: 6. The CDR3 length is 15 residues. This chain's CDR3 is CASSEIGQGGQPQHF. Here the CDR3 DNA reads TGTGCCAGCAGTGAAATAGGACAGGGTGGTCAGCCCCAGCATTTT.

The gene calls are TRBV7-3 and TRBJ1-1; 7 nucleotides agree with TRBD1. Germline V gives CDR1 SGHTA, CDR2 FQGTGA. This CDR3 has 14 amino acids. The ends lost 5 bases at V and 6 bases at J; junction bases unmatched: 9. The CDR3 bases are TGTGCCAGCAGCGCCCGGGACAGATCACCTGAAGCTTTCTTT. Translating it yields CASSARDRSPEAFF.

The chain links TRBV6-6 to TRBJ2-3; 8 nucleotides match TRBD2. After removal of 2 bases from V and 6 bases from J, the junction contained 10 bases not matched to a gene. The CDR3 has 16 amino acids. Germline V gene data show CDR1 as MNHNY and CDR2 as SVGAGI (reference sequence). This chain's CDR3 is CASSYPAGGIDDTQYF. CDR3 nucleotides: TGTGCCAGCAGTTACCCCGCGGGGGGTATTGATGATACGCAGTATTTT.

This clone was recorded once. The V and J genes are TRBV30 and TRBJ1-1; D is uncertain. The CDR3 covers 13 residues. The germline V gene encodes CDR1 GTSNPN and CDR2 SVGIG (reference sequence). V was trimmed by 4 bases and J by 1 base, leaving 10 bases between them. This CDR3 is CAWTITANTEAFF. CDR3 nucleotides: TGTGCCTGGACGATAACAGCGAACACTGAAGCTTTCTTT.

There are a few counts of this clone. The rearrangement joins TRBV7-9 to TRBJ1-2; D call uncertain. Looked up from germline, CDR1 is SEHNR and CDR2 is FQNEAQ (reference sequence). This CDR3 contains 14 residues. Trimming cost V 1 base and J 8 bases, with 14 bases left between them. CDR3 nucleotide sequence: TGTGCCAGCAGCTTAGGTCAGACTCCGTGGGGCTACACCTTC. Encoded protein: CASSLGQTPWGYTF.

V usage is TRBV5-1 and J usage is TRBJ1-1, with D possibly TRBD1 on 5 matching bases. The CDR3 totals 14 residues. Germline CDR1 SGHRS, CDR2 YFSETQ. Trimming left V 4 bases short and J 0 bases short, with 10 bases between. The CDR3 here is CASSPQALNTEAFF. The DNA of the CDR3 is TGCGCCAGCAGCCCACAGGCGTTGAACACTGAAGCTTTCTTT.

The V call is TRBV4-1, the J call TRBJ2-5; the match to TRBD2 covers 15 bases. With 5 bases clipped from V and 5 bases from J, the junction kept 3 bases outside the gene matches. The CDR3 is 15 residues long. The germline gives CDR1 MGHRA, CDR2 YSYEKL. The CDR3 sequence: CASSGLAGGYETQYF. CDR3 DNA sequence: TGCGCCAGCAGCGGACTAGCGGGGGGGTACGAGACCCAGTACTTC.

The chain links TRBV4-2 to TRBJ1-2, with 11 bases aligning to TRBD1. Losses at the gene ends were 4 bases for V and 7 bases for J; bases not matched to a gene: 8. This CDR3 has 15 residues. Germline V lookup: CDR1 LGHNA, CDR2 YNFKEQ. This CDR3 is CASSPTGTGGVGYTF. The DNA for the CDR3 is TGTGCCAGCAGCCCAACCGGGACAGGGGGTGTTGGCTACACCTTC.

CDR3 in amino acids: CASSRGRGTEAFF. Written as DNA, the CDR3 is TGTGCCAGCAGTAGGGGGCGCGGCACTGAAGCTTTCTTT. The rearrangement uses TRBV27 and TRBJ1-1; TRBD1 aligns across 7 bases. V was clipped by 5 bases and J by 4 bases; unmatched bases: 4. The germline CDR1 and CDR2 sequences are MNHEY and SMNVEV (reference sequence). The CDR3 is 13 residues long.

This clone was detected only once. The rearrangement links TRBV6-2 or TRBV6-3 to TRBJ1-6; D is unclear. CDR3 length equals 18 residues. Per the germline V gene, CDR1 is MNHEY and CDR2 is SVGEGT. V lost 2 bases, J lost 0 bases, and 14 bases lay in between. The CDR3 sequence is CASSYRRVRSSYNSPLHF. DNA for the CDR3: TGTGCCAGCAGTTACCGGAGGGTAAGGAGCTCCTATAATTCACCCCTCCACTTT.

CDR3 coding DNA: TGCGCCAGCAGCTCGGGTTACAGGTCCTCGTTTGACGAGCAGTACTTC. This gives the protein CASSSGYRSSFDEQYF. This sequence joins TRBV5-1 and TRBJ2-7, with a weak D call TRBD1 (5 bases). CDR1 SGHRS and CDR2 YFSETQ come from the germline V gene. Trimming shortened V by 3 bases and J by 5 bases, and 21 bases separated the two germline ends. CDR3 length: 16 residues.

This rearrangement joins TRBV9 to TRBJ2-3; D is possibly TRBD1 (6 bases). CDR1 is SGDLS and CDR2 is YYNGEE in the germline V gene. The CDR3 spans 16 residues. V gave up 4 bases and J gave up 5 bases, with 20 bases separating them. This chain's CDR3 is CASSTGSPMYEDTQYF. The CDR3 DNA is TGTGCCAGCAGCACAGGGTCCCCGATGTATGAAGATACGCAGTATTTT.